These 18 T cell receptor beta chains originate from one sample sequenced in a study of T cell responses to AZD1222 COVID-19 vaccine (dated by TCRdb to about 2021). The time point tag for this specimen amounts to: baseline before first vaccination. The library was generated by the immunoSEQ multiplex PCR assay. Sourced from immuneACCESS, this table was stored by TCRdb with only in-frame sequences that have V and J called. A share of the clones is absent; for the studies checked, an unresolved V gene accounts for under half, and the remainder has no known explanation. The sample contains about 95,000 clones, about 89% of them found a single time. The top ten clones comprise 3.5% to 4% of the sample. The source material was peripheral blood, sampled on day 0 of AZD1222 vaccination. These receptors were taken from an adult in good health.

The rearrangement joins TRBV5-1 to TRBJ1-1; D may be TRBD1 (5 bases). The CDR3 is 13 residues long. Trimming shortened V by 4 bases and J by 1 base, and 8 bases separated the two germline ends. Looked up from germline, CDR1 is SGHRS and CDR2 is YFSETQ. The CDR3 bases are TGCGCCAGCAGCGTGACAGCGAACACTGAAGCTTTCTTT. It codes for CASSVTANTEAFF. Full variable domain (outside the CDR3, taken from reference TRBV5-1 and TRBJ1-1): KAGVTQTPRYLIKTRGQQVTLSCSPISGHRSVSWYQQTPGQGLQFLFEYFSETQRNKGNFPGRFSGRQFSNSRSEMNVSTLELGDSALYLCASSVTANTEAFFGQGTRLTVV.

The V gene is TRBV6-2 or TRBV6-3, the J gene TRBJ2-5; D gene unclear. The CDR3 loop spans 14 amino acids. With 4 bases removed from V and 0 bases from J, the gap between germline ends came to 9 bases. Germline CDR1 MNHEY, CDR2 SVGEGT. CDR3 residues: CASSSNSYQETQYF. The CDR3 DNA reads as TGTGCCAGCAGTTCCAACTCGTACCAAGAGACCCAGTACTTC.

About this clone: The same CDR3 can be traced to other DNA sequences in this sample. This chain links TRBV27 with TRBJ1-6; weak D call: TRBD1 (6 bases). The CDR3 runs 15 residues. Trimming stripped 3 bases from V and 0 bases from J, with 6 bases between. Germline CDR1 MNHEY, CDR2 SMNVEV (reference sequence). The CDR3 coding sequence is TGTGCCAGCAGTTTCAGGGGCTCCTATAATTCACCCCTCCACTTT. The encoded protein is CASSFRGSYNSPLHF.

CDR3 DNA: TGTGCCAGCAGCAAAAACCGGGACGGTGGGGGCTACACCTTC. Its translation is CASSKNRDGGGYTF. The rearrangement links TRBV7-2 to TRBJ1-2, with a weak D call TRBD1 (5 bases). The CDR3 covers 14 residues. Germline V gene data show CDR1 as SGHTA and CDR2 as FQGNSA. Trimming took off 5 bases at V and 8 bases at J, with 18 bases between the two ends.

CDR3 DNA: TGCGCCAGCAGGATTAGCGGGGGCGGGGAGACCCAGTACTTC. Translation gives CASRISGGGETQYF. The rearrangement joins TRBV5-1 to TRBJ2-5; TRBD2 agrees at 9 bases. V shed 5 bases and J 5 bases; nucleotides not matched to a gene: 7. Germline V lookup: CDR1 SGHRS, CDR2 YFSETQ. The CDR3 is made up of 14 amino acids.

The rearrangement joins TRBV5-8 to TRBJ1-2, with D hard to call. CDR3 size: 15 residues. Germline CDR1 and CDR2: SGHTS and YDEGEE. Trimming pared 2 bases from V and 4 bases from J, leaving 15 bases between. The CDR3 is CASSLRATQGYGYTF. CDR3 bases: TGTGCCAGCAGCTTAAGGGCAACACAAGGCTATGGCTACACCTTC.

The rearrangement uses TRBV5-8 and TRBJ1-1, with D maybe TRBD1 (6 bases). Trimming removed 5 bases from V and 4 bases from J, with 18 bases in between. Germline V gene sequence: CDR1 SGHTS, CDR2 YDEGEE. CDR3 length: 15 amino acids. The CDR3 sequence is CASRPKGGMSTEAFF. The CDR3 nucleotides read TGTGCCAGCAGGCCTAAAGGGGGGATGAGCACTGAAGCTTTCTTT.

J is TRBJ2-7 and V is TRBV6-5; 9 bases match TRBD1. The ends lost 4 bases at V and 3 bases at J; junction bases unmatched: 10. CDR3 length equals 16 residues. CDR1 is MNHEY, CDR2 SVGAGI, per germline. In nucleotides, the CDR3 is TGTGCCAGCAGTTCCCTACCGGACAGGGGTGGCTACGAGCAGTACTTC. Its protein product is CASSSLPDRGGYEQYF.

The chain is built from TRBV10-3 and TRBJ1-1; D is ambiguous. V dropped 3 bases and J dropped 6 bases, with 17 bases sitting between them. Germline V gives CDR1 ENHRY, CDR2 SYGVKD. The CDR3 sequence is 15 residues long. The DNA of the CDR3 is TGTGCCATCAGTGAACTCGGAGGGAGGGTCTCTGAAGCTTTCTTT. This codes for CAISELGGRVSEAFF.

Here the CDR3 reads CASSFVGGQETQYF. The CDR3 bases are TGCGCCAGCAGCTTCGTGGGGGGCCAAGAGACCCAGTACTTC. V gene TRBV5-1 combines with J gene TRBJ2-5; D possibly corresponds to TRBD2 (6 bases). The CDR3 spans 14 residues. Germline V gene data show CDR1 as SGHRS and CDR2 as YFSETQ. V was pared by 2 bases and J by 1 base, with 9 bases between.

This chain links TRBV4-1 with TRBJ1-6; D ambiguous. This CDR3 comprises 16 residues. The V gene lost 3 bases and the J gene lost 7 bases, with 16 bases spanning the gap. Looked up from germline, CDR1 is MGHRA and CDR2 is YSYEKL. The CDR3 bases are TGCGCCAGCAGCCACCTTCCTGGGTCGGGCAATTCACCCCTCCACTTT. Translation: CASSHLPGSGNSPLHF.

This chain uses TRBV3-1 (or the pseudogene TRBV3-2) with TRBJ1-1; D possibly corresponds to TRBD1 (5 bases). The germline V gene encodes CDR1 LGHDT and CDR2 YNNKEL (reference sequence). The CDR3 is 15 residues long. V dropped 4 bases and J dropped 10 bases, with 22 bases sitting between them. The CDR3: CASSLQGQGTRRAFF. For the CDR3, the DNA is TGTGCCAGCAGCCTCCAAGGGCAGGGAACAAGAAGAGCTTTCTTT.

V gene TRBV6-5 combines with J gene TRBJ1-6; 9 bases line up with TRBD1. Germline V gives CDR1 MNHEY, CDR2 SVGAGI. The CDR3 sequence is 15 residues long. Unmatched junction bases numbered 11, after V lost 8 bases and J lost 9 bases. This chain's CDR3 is CASQIGGQGGSPLHF. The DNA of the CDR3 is TGTGCCAGCCAAATCGGGGGACAGGGAGGTTCACCCCTCCACTTT.

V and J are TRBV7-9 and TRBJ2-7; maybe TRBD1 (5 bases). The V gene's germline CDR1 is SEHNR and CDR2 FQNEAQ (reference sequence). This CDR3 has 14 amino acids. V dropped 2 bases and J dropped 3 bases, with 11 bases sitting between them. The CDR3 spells CASSLLQGNYEQYF. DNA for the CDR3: TGTGCCAGCAGCTTACTTCAGGGAAACTACGAGCAGTACTTC. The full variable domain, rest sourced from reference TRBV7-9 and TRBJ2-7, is DTGVSQNPRHKITKRGQNVTFRCDPISEHNRLYWYRQTLGQGPEFLTYFQNEAQLEKSRLLSDRFSAERPKGSFSTLEIQRTEQGDSAMYLCASSLLQGNYEQYFGPGTRLTVT.

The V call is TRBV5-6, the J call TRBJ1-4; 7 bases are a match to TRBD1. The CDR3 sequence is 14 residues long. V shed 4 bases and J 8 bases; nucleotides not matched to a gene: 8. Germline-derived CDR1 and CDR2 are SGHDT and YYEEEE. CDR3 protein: CASSPGQEGEKLFF. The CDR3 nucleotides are TGTGCCAGCAGCCCCGGACAGGAGGGGGAAAAACTGTTTTTT.

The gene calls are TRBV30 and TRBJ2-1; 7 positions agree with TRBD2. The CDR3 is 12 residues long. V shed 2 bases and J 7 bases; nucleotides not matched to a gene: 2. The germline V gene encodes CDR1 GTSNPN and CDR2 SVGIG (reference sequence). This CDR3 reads CAWSLGRNEQFF. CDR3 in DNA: TGTGCCTGGAGTCTCGGGAGGAATGAGCAGTTCTTC.

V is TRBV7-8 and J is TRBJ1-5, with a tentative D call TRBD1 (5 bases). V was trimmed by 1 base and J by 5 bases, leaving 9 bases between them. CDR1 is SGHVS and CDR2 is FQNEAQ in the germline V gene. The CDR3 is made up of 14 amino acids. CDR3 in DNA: TGTGCCAGCAGCTTAGGGGGGAGGGATCAGCCCCAGCATTTT. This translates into CASSLGGRDQPQHF.

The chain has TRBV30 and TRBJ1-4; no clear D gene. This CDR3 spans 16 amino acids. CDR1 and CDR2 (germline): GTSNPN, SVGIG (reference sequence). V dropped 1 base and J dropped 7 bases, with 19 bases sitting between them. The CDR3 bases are TGTGCCTGGAGTGCTACTTTTCAGGCGGCAGGTGAAAAACTGTTTTTT. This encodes CAWSATFQAAGEKLFF. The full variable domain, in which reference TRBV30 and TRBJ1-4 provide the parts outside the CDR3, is SQTIHQWPATLVQPVGSPLSLECTVEGTSNPNLYWYRQAAGRGLQLLFYSVGIGQISSEVPQNLSASRPQDRQFILSSKKLLLSDSGFYLCAWSATFQAAGEKLFFGSGTQLSVL.